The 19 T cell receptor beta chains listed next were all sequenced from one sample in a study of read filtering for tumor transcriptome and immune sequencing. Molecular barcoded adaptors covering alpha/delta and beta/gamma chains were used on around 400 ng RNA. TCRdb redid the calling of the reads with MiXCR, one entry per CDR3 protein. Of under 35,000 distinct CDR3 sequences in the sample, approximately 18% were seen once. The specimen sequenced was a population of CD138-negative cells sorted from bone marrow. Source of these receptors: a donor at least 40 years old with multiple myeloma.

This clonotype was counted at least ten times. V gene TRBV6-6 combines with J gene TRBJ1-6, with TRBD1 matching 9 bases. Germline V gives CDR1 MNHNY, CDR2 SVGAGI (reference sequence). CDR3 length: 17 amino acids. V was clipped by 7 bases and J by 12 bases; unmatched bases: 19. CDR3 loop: CASIPRMRDRVLLPLHF. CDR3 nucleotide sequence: TGTGCCAGCATTCCCCGAATGCGGGACAGGGTTTTATTACCCCTCCACTTT.

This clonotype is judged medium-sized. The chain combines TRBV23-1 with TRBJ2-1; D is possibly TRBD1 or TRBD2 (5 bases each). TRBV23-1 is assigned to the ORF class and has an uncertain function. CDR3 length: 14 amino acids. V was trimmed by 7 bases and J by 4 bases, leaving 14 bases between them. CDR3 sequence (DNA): TGCGCCAGCACCCCCCGGGGCGTATACAATGAGCAGTTCTTC. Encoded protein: CASTPRGVYNEQFF.

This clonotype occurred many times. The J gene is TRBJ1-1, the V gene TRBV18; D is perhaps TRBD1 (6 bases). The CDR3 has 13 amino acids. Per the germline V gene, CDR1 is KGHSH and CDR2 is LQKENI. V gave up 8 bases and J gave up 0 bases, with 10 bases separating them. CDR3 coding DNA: TGTGCCAGCGAGGGGGTGATGAACACTGAAGCTTTCTTT. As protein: CASEGVMNTEAFF.

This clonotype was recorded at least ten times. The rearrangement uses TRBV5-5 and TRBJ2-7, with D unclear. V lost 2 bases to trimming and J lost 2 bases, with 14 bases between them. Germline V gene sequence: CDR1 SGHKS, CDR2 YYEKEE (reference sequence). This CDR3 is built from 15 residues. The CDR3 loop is CASSLPEQPTYEQYF. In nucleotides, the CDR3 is TGTGCCAGCAGCTTACCTGAACAGCCCACCTACGAGCAGTACTTC. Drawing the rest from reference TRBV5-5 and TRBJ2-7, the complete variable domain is DAGVTQSPTHLIKTRGQQVTLRCSPISGHKSVSWYQQVLGQGPQFIFQYYEKEERGRGNFPDRFSARQFPNYSSELNVNALLLGDSALYLCASSLPEQPTYEQYFGPGTRLTVT.

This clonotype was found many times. The CDR3 protein is CASREGGDRSEQFF. CDR3 DNA: TGTGCCAGCAGGGAAGGGGGGGACCGGAGTGAGCAGTTCTTC. This chain joins TRBV4-2 and TRBJ2-1, with D maybe TRBD2 (7 bases). This CDR3 contains 14 residues. The V gene's germline CDR1 is LGHNA and CDR2 YNFKEQ. V lost 6 bases and J 9 bases, leaving 18 bases between the germline ends.

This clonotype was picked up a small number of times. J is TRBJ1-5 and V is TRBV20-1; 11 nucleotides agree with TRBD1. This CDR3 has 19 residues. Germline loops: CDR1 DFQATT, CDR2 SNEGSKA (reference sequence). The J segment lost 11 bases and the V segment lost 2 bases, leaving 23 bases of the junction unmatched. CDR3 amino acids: CSARPILGGQGAPNVAQHF. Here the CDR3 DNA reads TGCAGTGCTAGACCAATCCTGGGAGGACAGGGGGCCCCCAATGTAGCCCAGCATTTT.

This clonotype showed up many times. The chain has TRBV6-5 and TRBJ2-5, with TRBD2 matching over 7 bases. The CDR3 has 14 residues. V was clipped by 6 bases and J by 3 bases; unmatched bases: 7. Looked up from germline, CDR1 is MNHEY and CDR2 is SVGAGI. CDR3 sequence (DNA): TGTGCCAGCAGCAACGGGGGGATTGAAGAGACCCAGTACTTC. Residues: CASSNGGIEETQYF.

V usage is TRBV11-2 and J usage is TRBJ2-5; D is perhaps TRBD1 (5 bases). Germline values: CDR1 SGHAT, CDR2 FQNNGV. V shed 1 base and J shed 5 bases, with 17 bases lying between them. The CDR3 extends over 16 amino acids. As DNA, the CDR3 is TGTGCCAGCAGCTTAGTAACAGGTCATCACGTGGAGACCCAGTACTTC. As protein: CASSLVTGHHVETQYF.

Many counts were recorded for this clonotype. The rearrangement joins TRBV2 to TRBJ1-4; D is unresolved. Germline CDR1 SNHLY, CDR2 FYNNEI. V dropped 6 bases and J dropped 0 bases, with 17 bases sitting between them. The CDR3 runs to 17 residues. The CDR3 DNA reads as TGTGCCAGCAGGCTCGGGCAAGCCTTTGCAACTAATGAAAAACTGTTTTTT. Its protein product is CASRLGQAFATNEKLFF.

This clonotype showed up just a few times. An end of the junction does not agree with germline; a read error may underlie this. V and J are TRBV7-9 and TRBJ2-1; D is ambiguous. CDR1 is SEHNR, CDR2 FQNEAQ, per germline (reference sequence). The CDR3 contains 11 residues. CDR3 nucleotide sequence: TGTGCCAGCAGCTACTACAAGGAGCAGTTCTTC. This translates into CASSYYKEQFF.

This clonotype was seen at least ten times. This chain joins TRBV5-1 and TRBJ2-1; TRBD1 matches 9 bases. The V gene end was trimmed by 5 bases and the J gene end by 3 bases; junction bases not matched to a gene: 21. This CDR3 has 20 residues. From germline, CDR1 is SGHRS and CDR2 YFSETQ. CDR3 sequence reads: CASSLRTLQGAGLYYNEQFF. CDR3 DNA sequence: TGCGCCAGCAGTTTACGTACTTTACAGGGGGCGGGTCTGTACTACAATGAGCAGTTCTTC. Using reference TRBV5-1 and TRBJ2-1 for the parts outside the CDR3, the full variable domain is KAGVTQTPRYLIKTRGQQVTLSCSPISGHRSVSWYQQTPGQGLQFLFEYFSETQRNKGNFPGRFSGRQFSNSRSEMNVSTLELGDSALYLCASSLRTLQGAGLYYNEQFFGPGTRLTVL.

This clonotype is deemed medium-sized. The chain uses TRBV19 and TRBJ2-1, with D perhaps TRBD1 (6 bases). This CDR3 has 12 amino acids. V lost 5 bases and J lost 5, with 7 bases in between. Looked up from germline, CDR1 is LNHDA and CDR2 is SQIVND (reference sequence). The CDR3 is CASSWTDNEQFF. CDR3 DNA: TGTGCCAGTAGTTGGACAGACAATGAGCAGTTCTTC.

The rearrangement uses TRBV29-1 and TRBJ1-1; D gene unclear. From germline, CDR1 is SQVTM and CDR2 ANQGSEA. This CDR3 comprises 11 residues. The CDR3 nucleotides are TGCAGGGAGAGTTCAAACACTGAAGCTTTCTTT. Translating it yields CRESSNTEAFF.

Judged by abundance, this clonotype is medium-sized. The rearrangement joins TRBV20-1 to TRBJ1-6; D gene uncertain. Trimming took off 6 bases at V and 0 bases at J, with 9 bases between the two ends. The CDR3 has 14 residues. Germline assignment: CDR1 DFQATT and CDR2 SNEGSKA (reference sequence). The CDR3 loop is CSAHDISYNSPLHF. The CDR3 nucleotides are TGCAGTGCCCACGACATCTCCTATAATTCACCCCTCCACTTT.

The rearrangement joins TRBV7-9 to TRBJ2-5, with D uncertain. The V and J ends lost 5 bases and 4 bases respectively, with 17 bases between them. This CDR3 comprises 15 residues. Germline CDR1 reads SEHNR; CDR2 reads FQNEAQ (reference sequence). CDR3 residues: CASSPLVGAPETQYF. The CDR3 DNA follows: TGTGCCAGCAGCCCACTCGTTGGCGCCCCAGAGACCCAGTACTTC.

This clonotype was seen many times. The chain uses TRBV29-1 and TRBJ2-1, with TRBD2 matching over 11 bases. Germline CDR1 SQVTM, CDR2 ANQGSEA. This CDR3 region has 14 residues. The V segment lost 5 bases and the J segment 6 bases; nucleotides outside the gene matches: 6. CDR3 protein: CSVQGLAAFNEQFF. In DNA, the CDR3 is TGCAGCGTTCAGGGACTAGCGGCCTTCAATGAGCAGTTCTTC.

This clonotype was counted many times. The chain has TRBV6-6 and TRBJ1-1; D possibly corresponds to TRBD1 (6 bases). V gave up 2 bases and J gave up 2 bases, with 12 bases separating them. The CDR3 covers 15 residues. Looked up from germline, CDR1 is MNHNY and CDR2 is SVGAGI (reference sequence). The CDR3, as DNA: TGTGCCAGCAGTTACCAGGGGATCATCAACACTGAAGCTTTCTTT. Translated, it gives CASSYQGIINTEAFF.

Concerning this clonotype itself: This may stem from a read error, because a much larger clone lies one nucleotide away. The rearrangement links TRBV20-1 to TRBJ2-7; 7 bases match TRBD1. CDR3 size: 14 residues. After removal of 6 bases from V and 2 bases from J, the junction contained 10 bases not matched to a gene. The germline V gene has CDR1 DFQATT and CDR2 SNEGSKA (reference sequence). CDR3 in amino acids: CSASGRGYTYEQYF. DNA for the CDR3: TGCAGTGCGTCAGGCAGGGGGTATACCTACGAGCAGTACTTC.

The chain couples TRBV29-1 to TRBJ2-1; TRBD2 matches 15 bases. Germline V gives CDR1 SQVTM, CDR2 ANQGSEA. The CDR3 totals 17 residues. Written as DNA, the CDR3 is TGCATCGCCCAAGGAGGGACTAGCGGGGGGTCCGGGAATGAGCAGTTCTTC. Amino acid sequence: CIAQGGTSGGSGNEQFF.